This T cell receptor beta chain is from a study of blood T cells in healthy people across ages. Study as a whole: T cells yielded about one barcoded beta molecule per two cells through template switching.

Study-wide results and limits: The lack of PBMC sorting stopped any conclusive naive versus antigen-experienced comparison.

This clonotype was seen a few times. Its antigen is still unknown. The CDR3 is made up of 15 amino acids. Trimming took 5 bases from V and 10 from J, leaving 20 bases between them. Researchers isolated at least 6 million PBMCs per sample. A second about 6 to 11 cycle PCR used barcoded and J-beta primers. TCRdb ran MiXCR on the 5' RACE reads and lists one entry per CDR3 protein. The sample has around 280,000 distinct CDR3 sequences; 25% to 30% are singletons. The J gene is TRBJ2-2, the V gene TRBV12-3 or TRBV12-4; possible D gene TRBD2, 5 bases. The sequence came from a woman between 65 and 79 years old in good health. Source material: blood. CDR3 DNA: TGTGCCAGCAGTCCAAGGCTAGGAGGAGAGGCGGAGCTGTTTTTT. This encodes CASSPRLGGEAELFF.